This TCR beta chain was sequenced for a study of cytotoxic CD8 clonotypes in ibrutinib-treated CLL. Measured with immunoSEQ multiplex PCR; TCRdb has only the in-frame clones, and not every one. The sample holds about 150,000 clones, about 80% seen once. The origin of this receptor is a human donor with chronic lymphocytic leukemia. Sequenced here: PBMCs, sampled after 24 months of ibrutinib treatment.

Here the CDR3 reads CASSLAAQETQYF. CDR3 coding DNA: TGTGCCAGCAGCTTAGCGGCCCAAGAGACCCAGTACTTC. This chain connects TRBV7-3 to TRBJ2-5, with unresolved D. Germline assignment: CDR1 SGHTA and CDR2 FQGTGA. The CDR3 consists of 13 residues. Between the trimmed V and J ends, which lost 2 bases and 1 base, there was a span of 5 bases. Using reference TRBV7-3 and TRBJ2-5 for the parts outside the CDR3, the full variable domain is GAGVSQTPSNKVTEKGKYVELRCDPISGHTALYWYRQSLGQGPEFLIYFQGTGAADDSGLPNDRFFAVRPEGSVSTLKIQRTERGDSAVYLCASSLAAQETQYFGPGTRLLVL.